These 19 T cell receptor beta chains were sequenced from one sample in a study of chemoradiotherapy in HPV16-positive cancers. The method was immunoSEQ multiplex PCR; TCRdb's version includes in-frame clones alone and lacks a portion of them. The table shows tens of thousands of clones, with about four fifths occurring only once. The sequenced sample was blood, obtained from a patient who underwent chemoradiotherapy. These receptors were taken from a human donor with HPV-associated anogenital cancer.

The chain employs TRBV9 and TRBJ2-1; the match to TRBD2 covers 9 bases. CDR3 length equals 13 residues. Germline CDR1 is SGDLS and CDR2 is YYNGEE. Trimming took 4 bases from V and 8 from J; bases not matched to a gene: 4. The CDR3: CASSPGTSHEQFF. In DNA, the CDR3 is TGTGCCAGCAGCCCTGGGACTAGCCATGAGCAGTTCTTC.

The chain uses TRBV14 and TRBJ1-1, with TRBD1 matching over 7 bases. Germline loops: CDR1 SGHDN, CDR2 FVKESK. V dropped 1 base and J dropped 4; count of bases not matched to a gene: 6. The CDR3 runs to 15 residues. CDR3 nucleotide sequence: TGTGCCAGCAGCCAAGTTAGGGGGCCGATCACTGAAGCTTTCTTT. It yields the protein CASSQVRGPITEAFF.

This clone turned up a few times. The chain is built from TRBV7-2 and TRBJ1-2; 7 bases are a match to TRBD1. There are 15 residues in the CDR3. In germline, CDR1 is SGHTA, CDR2 FQGNSA. V was pared by 2 bases and J by 9 bases, with 12 bases of the junction left unmatched. CDR3 region: CASSLWGTEPGSYTF. CDR3 sequence (DNA): TGTGCCAGCAGCTTATGGGGGACAGAACCAGGGAGCTACACCTTC. The variable domain in full, completed from reference TRBV7-2 and TRBJ1-2, reads GAGVSQSPSNKVTEKGKDVELRCDPISGHTALYWYRQSLGQGLEFLIYFQGNSAPDKSGLPSDRFSAERTGGSVSTLTIQRTQQEDSAVYLCASSLWGTEPGSYTFGSGTRLTVV.

This chain uses TRBV5-6 with TRBJ1-2; D unclear. The germline CDR1 and CDR2 sequences are SGHDT and YYEEEE. CDR3 length: 12 residues. Trimming removed 4 bases at V and 4 bases at J, with 8 bases between. This chain's CDR3 is CASSLRGYGYTF. DNA for the CDR3: TGTGCCAGCAGCCTTCGAGGCTATGGCTACACCTTC.

V usage is TRBV27 and J usage is TRBJ2-7, with no clear D. V lost 5 bases to trimming and J lost 2 bases, with 13 bases between them. Germline CDR1 MNHEY, CDR2 SMNVEV (reference sequence). There are 14 residues in the CDR3. The CDR3 DNA reads TGTGCCAGCAGTCCCTTGGGGATAGCCTACGAGCAGTACTTC. Encoded protein: CASSPLGIAYEQYF.

DNA of the CDR3: TGCGCCAGCAGCGACCCCGGGACAGGGCACGATGAGCAGTTCTTC. Encoded protein: CASSDPGTGHDEQFF. The V call is TRBV10-1, the J call TRBJ2-1, with TRBD1 identical over 9 bases. This CDR3 is 15 amino acids long. V was pared by 6 bases and J by 8 bases, with 11 bases of the junction left unmatched. CDR1 and CDR2 (germline): WNHNN, SYGVQD (reference sequence).

This sequence joins TRBV6-1 and TRBJ2-7; 10 positions match TRBD1. Looked up from germline, CDR1 is MNHNS and CDR2 is SASEGT. The V segment lost 10 bases and the J segment 2 bases; nucleotides outside the gene matches: 8. The CDR3 is made up of 14 amino acids. The CDR3 reads CATQTGQGAYEQYF. The CDR3 DNA follows: TGTGCCACCCAAACCGGACAGGGGGCCTACGAGCAGTACTTC.

The chain couples TRBV7-6 to TRBJ2-7; 9 nucleotides align to TRBD1. Germline V gene lookup returns CDR1 SGHVS and CDR2 FNYEAQ. J lost 3 bases, V lost 5 bases, and 5 bases had no gene match. The length of the CDR3 is 14 residues. As DNA, the CDR3 is TGTGCCAGCAGCCTGGGACAGGGCCTCTACGAGCAGTACTTC. Protein sequence: CASSLGQGLYEQYF.

The chain recombines TRBV7-2 with TRBJ2-7; no firm D call. V lost 1 base and J lost 2, with 3 bases in between. CDR3 length equals 12 residues. In germline, CDR1 is SGHTA, CDR2 FQGNSA. The CDR3 nucleotides are TGTGCCAGCAGCTTAGACACCTACGAGCAGTACTTC. This encodes CASSLDTYEQYF.

The CDR3 bases are TGTGCCAGCAGCCAGGGACAGGGGGGTGAAAAACTGTTTTTT. It is translated as CASSQGQGGEKLFF. The chain joins TRBV13 to TRBJ1-4; 11 bases map to TRBD1. The germline CDR1 and CDR2 sequences are PRHDT and FYEKMQ (reference sequence). The CDR3 is 14 residues long. The ends lost 5 bases at V and 7 bases at J; junction bases unmatched: 3.

The chain couples TRBV10-3 to TRBJ2-2; a weak D match, TRBD2 (6 bases). This CDR3 contains 15 residues. V lost 4 bases and J lost 4, with 13 bases in between. CDR1 and CDR2 (germline): ENHRY, SYGVKD. CDR3 in amino acids: CAISVRGSPTGELFF. CDR3 nucleotides: TGTGCCATCAGTGTCCGGGGGTCGCCCACCGGGGAGCTGTTTTTT.

V and J are TRBV14 and TRBJ1-1; maybe TRBD1 (6 bases). This CDR3 comprises 13 residues. Germline-derived CDR1 and CDR2 are SGHDN and FVKESK. Trimming cost V 4 bases and J 3 bases, with 9 bases left between them. The CDR3, as DNA: TGTGCCAGCAGCCCTTACAGGGACACTGAAGCTTTCTTT. It translates to CASSPYRDTEAFF.

The V and J genes are TRBV7-2 and TRBJ2-5, with D possibly being TRBD1 (5 bases). This CDR3 comprises 13 residues. CDR1 is SGHTA and CDR2 is FQGNSA in the germline V gene. V was pared by 6 bases and J by 2 bases, with 10 bases between. The CDR3 loop reads CASSFTGQETQYF. The CDR3 DNA sequence: TGTGCCAGCAGTTTTACAGGTCAAGAGACCCAGTACTTC.

This rearrangement joins TRBV18 to TRBJ1-1, with TRBD1 matching 7 bases. The length of the CDR3 is 16 residues. The V gene end was trimmed by 3 bases and the J gene end by 0 bases; junction bases not matched to a gene: 7. CDR1 and CDR2 from the germline V gene are KGHSH and LQKENI. CDR3 in amino acids: CASSPRDRVMNTEAFF. The CDR3 DNA sequence: TGTGCCAGCTCACCCAGGGACAGAGTCATGAACACTGAAGCTTTCTTT.

In this sample, this clone turned up a few times. This chain connects TRBV4-3 to TRBJ2-3; D unresolved. The ends were cut back, 0 bases at V and 2 bases at J, with 9 bases in the middle. The CDR3 has 15 residues. The germline V gene encodes CDR1 LGHNA and CDR2 YSLEER. CDR3 nucleotide sequence: TGCGCCAGCAGCCAAGATCTCCAGTTCACAGATACGCAGTATTTT. Translated, it gives CASSQDLQFTDTQYF.

J is TRBJ2-7 and V is TRBV30; possibly TRBD2 for D (6 bases). The CDR3 contains 15 residues. Germline V gene lookup returns CDR1 GTSNPN and CDR2 SVGIG (reference sequence). The ends were cut back, 2 bases at V and 7 bases at J, with 21 bases in the middle. The CDR3 here is CAWSRTGTLTLEQYF. The CDR3 region has the DNA TGTGCCTGGAGTCGAACCGGGACTCTAACCCTTGAGCAGTACTTC.

The chain links TRBV5-1 to TRBJ1-1; D might be TRBD1 (5 bases). Trimming stripped 0 bases from V and 1 base from J, with 7 bases between. The CDR3 is 14 residues long. Germline V CDR1 and CDR2: SGHRS, YFSETQ. CDR3 amino acids: CASSLDRRNTEAFF. The CDR3 DNA sequence: TGCGCCAGCAGCTTGGACAGGCGGAACACTGAAGCTTTCTTT.

This CDR3 reads CASGAIFNSPLHF. The CDR3 region has the DNA TGTGCCAGCGGGGCCATCTTTAATTCACCCCTCCACTTT. The chain links TRBV7-3 to TRBJ1-6; TRBD1 is a possible D gene (5 bases). Germline V gives CDR1 SGHTA, CDR2 FQGTGA. V dropped 8 bases and J dropped 6 bases, with 11 bases sitting between them. CDR3 size: 13 residues.

In this sample, this clone turned up once. The chain recombines TRBV6-6 with TRBJ2-7; 9 bases line up with TRBD2. This CDR3 comprises 14 residues. Germline values: CDR1 MNHNY, CDR2 SVGAGI (reference sequence). J lost 2 bases, V lost 6 bases, and 5 bases had no gene match. The CDR3 DNA follows: TGTGCCAGCAGAAGCGGGGGGCCTCCCTACGAGCAGTACTTC. Encoded protein: CASRSGGPPYEQYF.